The source of this TCR beta chain is a study of shared clonotypes between healthy human individuals. Overall study context: Sampling drew on donors who were a couple of women and a few men aged 18 to 49. Three plates each covered CD4 naive and memory; CD8 naive two, CD8 memory one.

Method: immunoSEQ multiplex PCR; TCRdb's copy keeps in-frame clones and lacks some. The sample lists 400,000 or so clones; around 96% were seen once. This CDR3 has 14 residues. Germline V gene data show CDR1 as ENHRY and CDR2 as SYGVKD. Deletions cut 7 bases from V and 2 bases from J, with 12 bases between. Turning to this clone: The antigen is not known.

Study-wide points: Naive subsets generally exceeded memory subsets in estimated richness.

The receptor was derived from a man aged 25 to 45 in good health. The source material was memory CD8+ T cells sorted from blood. Subset in this sample: CD45RO+ cells pooled with CCR7-negative TemRA cells. This chain links TRBV10-3 with TRBJ1-5; D is perhaps TRBD1 (6 bases). The CDR3 loop is CAITLQGRNQPQHF. In DNA, the CDR3 is TGTGCCATCACCCTACAGGGCCGCAATCAGCCCCAGCATTTT.